The sample holds a few counts of the clone carrying this T cell receptor beta chain. The antigen remains undetermined. The sample is drawn from a study of CD8 T cells in ankylosing spondylitis. Findings and limits, study-wide: A TCR beta motif made of fewer than ten highly homologous variants seemed typical of ankylosing spondylitis blood.

TCRdb recomputed calls from the 5' RACE reads with MiXCR, one row per CDR3 protein. The data show roughly 700,000 distinct CDR3 sequences, around 17% seen once. CDR3 length equals 17 residues. Trimming at V came to 0 bases and at J to 4 bases, leaving 10 bases not matched to a gene. The germline V gene encodes CDR1 DFQATT and CDR2 SNEGSKA (reference sequence). This receptor was taken from a male donor with ankylosing spondylitis. The rearrangement uses TRBV20-1 and TRBJ2-1; 9 positions match TRBD2. The sample consisted of blood, either unsorted or a sorted T cell fraction (not recorded which). The CDR3 loop is CSARDLGSGRPYNEQFF. The CDR3 DNA reads as TGCAGTGCTAGAGATCTCGGTAGCGGGAGACCTTACAATGAGCAGTTCTTC.